These 5 T cell receptor beta chains came from one sample sequenced in a study of T cells in Graves' hyperthyroidism and ophthalmopathy (dated by TCRdb to the late 2010s). Receptors were amplified or captured by multiplex PCR. Reads for this sample came from an Illumina HiSeq 2000. The TCR beta CDR3 regions were amplified from the RNA transcripts. A first-round RT-PCR of the TCR CDR3 used the HTBI primer set with the Qiagen OneStep RT-PCR kit. In-frame beta chains were kept once TCRdb had trimmed the public reads at Q25 with fastp and called clones with MiXCR. Rows merge per CDR3 protein into single entries with the most common DNA and genes. Counted in this sample were hundreds of thousands of distinct CDR3 sequences; roughly 14% of them appeared once. Approximately 13% of the sample is in the top ten clones. Sequencing was performed on blood. The source of these receptors is a man aged 18-30 years with Graves' ophthalmopathy.

In this sample, this clonotype turned up many times. Here the CDR3 DNA reads TGTGCCAGCAGTTTACCAGGGGACGAGCAGTACTTC. This encodes CASSLPGDEQYF. The chain links TRBV28 to TRBJ2-7; maybe TRBD1 (6 bases). Trimming removed 2 bases at V and 5 bases at J, with 7 bases between. The germline CDR1 and CDR2 sequences are MDHEN and SYDVKM. The CDR3 runs 12 residues.

This clonotype has at least ten counts. This chain joins TRBV4-2 and TRBJ2-3; 7 bases fit TRBD2. Germline V CDR1 and CDR2: LGHNA, YNFKEQ. The CDR3 has 16 amino acids. V trimming: 0 bases; J trimming: 2 bases; junction bases outside the gene matches: 5. Here the CDR3 reads CASSQDIGGNTDTQYF. CDR3 coding DNA: TGTGCCAGCAGCCAAGATATCGGGGGGAACACAGATACGCAGTATTTT.

The sample holds many counts of this clonotype. The chain couples TRBV3-1 to TRBJ2-5, with D possibly being TRBD1 (6 bases). Germline lookup yields CDR1 LGHDT and CDR2 YNNKEL (reference sequence). There are 17 residues in the CDR3. V lost 4 bases and J lost 2, with 20 bases in between. The CDR3 coding sequence is TGTGCCAGCAGCCCAGGGGCGACCCTGGGCGCACAAGAGACCCAGTACTTC. Residues: CASSPGATLGAQETQYF.

There are many counts of this clonotype. V is TRBV11-2 and J is TRBJ2-2, with 11 bases matching TRBD1. Germline values: CDR1 SGHAT, CDR2 FQNNGV. V was pared by 5 bases and J by 5 bases, with 7 bases of the junction left unmatched. The CDR3 covers 16 residues. Here the CDR3 reads CASSISGQGETGELFF. CDR3 DNA sequence: TGTGCCAGCAGCATATCGGGACAGGGGGAGACCGGGGAGCTGTTTTTT.

This clonotype appeared many times. The CDR3 sequence is CASSLGAGGLETQYF. The CDR3 coding sequence is TGTGCCAGCAGCTTAGGCGCAGGGGGCTTAGAGACCCAGTACTTC. J is TRBJ2-5 and V is TRBV7-9; TRBD1 matches at 8 bases. The V segment lost 1 base and the J segment 4 bases; nucleotides outside the gene matches: 5. Looked up from germline, CDR1 is SEHNR and CDR2 is FQNEAQ (reference sequence). The CDR3 sequence is 15 residues long. Full variable domain (missing parts from reference TRBV7-9 and TRBJ2-5): DTGVSQNPRHKITKRGQNVTFRCDPISEHNRLYWYRQTLGQGPEFLTYFQNEAQLEKSRLLSDRFSAERPKGSFSTLEIQRTEQGDSAMYLCASSLGAGGLETQYFGPGTRLLVL.